Listed below are T cell receptor beta chains from one sample, sequenced in a study of cytomegalovirus exposure and HLA in healthy donors. TCRdb's table, derived via immunoSEQ multiplex PCR, lists solely in-frame clones and lacks some. The data contain 100,000 to 120,000 clones, about 80% of them singletons. The source material was PBMCs. The receptors come from a woman in her sixties or seventies in good health and CMV-seropositive. CDR3s include the opening cysteine and the closing phenylalanine or tryptophan. Fields, in order: CDR3 protein, CDR3 DNA, V gene, J gene, D gene, clone size. The D gene is left open where the match is weak. The listing skips clone size in some rows; elsewhere it reads once, few, many or a size class.

CASSEGERGAQQYF	TGCGCCAGCAGTGAGGGGGAGCGGGGGGCACAGCAGTACTTC	TRBV10-2	TRBJ2-7	TRBD2	.
CASLLRDSPNTEAFF	TGTGCCAGCCTTCTCCGGGACAGCCCTAACACTGAAGCTTTCTTT	TRBV18	TRBJ1-1	TRBD1	once
CSAREPGTRNTEAFF	TGCAGCGCCCGAGAGCCCGGGACAAGGAACACTGAAGCTTTCTTT	TRBV29-1	TRBJ1-1	.	.
CASSATSGRRGTQYF	TGTGCCAGCAGCGCTACTAGCGGGCGGCGGGGGACCCAGTACTTC	TRBV7-6	TRBJ2-5	TRBD2	.
CASSLVQGVEQYF	TGTGCCAGCAGCTTAGTACAGGGGGTCGAGCAGTACTTC	TRBV7-9	TRBJ2-7	TRBD1	once
CASSLVRTSGVRPDTQYF	TGTGCCAGCAGCTTAGTTCGCACTAGCGGGGTCCGGCCAGATACGCAGTATTTT	TRBV7-2	TRBJ2-3	TRBD2	once
CASSFRTGGATNEKLFF	TGTGCCAGCAGCTTTCGGACAGGGGGTGCAACTAATGAAAAACTGTTTTTT	TRBV11-2	TRBJ1-4	TRBD1	few
CASSSSGMSSYEQYF	TGTGCCAGCAGCTCTAGCGGGATGAGCTCCTACGAGCAGTACTTC	TRBV28	TRBJ2-7	TRBD2	.
CASTLIEAGFNQPQHF	TGCGCCAGCACTCTAATCGAGGCGGGGTTTAATCAGCCCCAGCATTTT	TRBV23-1	TRBJ1-5	.	.
CATSRDYAYEQYF	TGTGCCACCAGCAGAGATTATGCCTACGAGCAGTACTTC	TRBV15	TRBJ2-7	.	.
CASSLPSTDTQYF	TGTGCCAGCAGTTTACCTAGCACAGATACGCAGTATTTT	TRBV27	TRBJ2-3	.	.
CASPDRGSNTEAFF	TGTGCCAGCCCCGATCGAGGCTCCAACACTGAAGCTTTCTTT	TRBV2	TRBJ1-1	.	.
CARTPESGANYGYTF	TGTGCCAGGACCCCCGAAAGCGGGGCCAACTATGGCTACACCTTC	TRBV2	TRBJ1-2	.	.
CASLQGSGNTEAFF	TGTGCCAGCTTGCAGGGTTCGGGGAACACTGAAGCTTTCTTT	TRBV27	TRBJ1-1	.	few
CASSSLGGRDGYTF	TGTGCCAGCAGCTCCCTAGGCGGCAGGGATGGCTACACCTTC	TRBV9	TRBJ1-2	.	.
CASSFPGTSGRTTYNEQFF	TGCGCCAGCAGCTTCCCAGGGACTAGCGGGAGGACGACATACAATGAGCAGTTCTTC	TRBV5-1	TRBJ2-1	TRBD2	.
CASSSRDSSWNEQFF	TGTGCCAGCAGCTCCCGGGACTCCTCTTGGAATGAGCAGTTCTTC	TRBV7-9	TRBJ2-1	.	.
CASSRPGQYTDTQYF	TGTGCCAGCAGTCGACCGGGACAGTACACAGATACGCAGTATTTT	TRBV27	TRBJ2-3	TRBD1	.
CASSQPSEYYNEQFF	TGCGCCAGCAGCCAACCATCCGAGTACTACAATGAGCAGTTCTTC	TRBV4-1	TRBJ2-1	.	.
CASSIVGGAQNQPQHF	TGTGCCAGTAGTATAGTTGGGGGGGCGCAGAATCAGCCCCAGCATTTT	TRBV19	TRBJ1-5	.	.
CATSGTPGNIQYF	TGTGCCACTTCCGGGACTCCCGGAAACATTCAGTACTTC	TRBV5-4	TRBJ2-4	.	.
CASSSHTEEGTGELFF	TGTGCCAGCAGTTCCCACACAGAAGAGGGCACCGGGGAGCTGTTTTTT	TRBV28	TRBJ2-2	.	.
CASSLGQFYEQYF	TGTGCCAGCAGCTTAGGGCAGTTCTACGAGCAGTACTTC	TRBV7-6	TRBJ2-7	.	.
CAISGQGRELFF	TGTGCCATCAGTGGACAGGGCCGGGAACTGTTTTTT	TRBV10-3	TRBJ1-4	TRBD1	few
CASNLDRLSSYNEQFF	TGTGCCAGCAACCTTGACAGGCTTAGCTCCTACAATGAGCAGTTCTTC	TRBV2	TRBJ2-1	.	.
CSARGDSYEQYF	TGCAGCGCCAGGGGGGACTCCTACGAGCAGTACTTC	TRBV29-1	TRBJ2-7	.	.
CASRDAGPYGYTF	TGTGCCAGTAGAGATGCGGGGCCCTATGGCTACACCTTC	TRBV19	TRBJ1-2	.	.
CASSDRQDSYEQYF	TGTGCCAGCAGCGACCGACAGGATTCCTACGAGCAGTACTTC	TRBV7-9	TRBJ2-7	.	.
CASSLALTGDNEQFF	TGTGCCAGCAGCTTAGCCCTCACAGGGGACAATGAGCAGTTCTTC	TRBV7-9	TRBJ2-1	TRBD1	.
CASTPRRGSEAFF	TGTGCCAGCACTCCCCGGAGGGGCAGTGAAGCTTTCTTT	TRBV28	TRBJ1-1	.	.
CASSTGSTGGYTF	TGTGCCAGCTCAACAGGGTCTACGGGAGGCTACACCTTC	TRBV28	TRBJ1-2	.	.
CASTRGYSYEQYF	TGTGCCAGCACTCGAGGTTACTCCTACGAGCAGTACTTC	TRBV28	TRBJ2-7	.	.
CASSLGLEETQYF	TGCGCCAGCAGCTTGGGGCTTGAAGAGACCCAGTACTTC	TRBV5-1	TRBJ2-5	.	.
CASSRGLARDGELFF	TGCGCCAGCAGCCGGGGACTAGCGAGGGACGGGGAGCTGTTTTTT	TRBV5-1	TRBJ2-2	TRBD2	.
CASSRSPRGSSYNEQFF	TGTGCCAGCAGCCGGTCCCCTCGCGGGAGCTCCTACAATGAGCAGTTCTTC	TRBV13	TRBJ2-1	TRBD2	once
CASSWTGGWSSNQPQHF	TGTGCCAGCAGTTGGACAGGGGGCTGGAGTAGCAATCAGCCCCAGCATTTT	TRBV28	TRBJ1-5	TRBD1	.
CASSRYRGLSSGNTIYF	TGCGCCAGCAGCCGCTACAGGGGCCTTTCCTCTGGAAACACCATATATTTT	TRBV4-1	TRBJ1-3	TRBD1	.
CASSPSPGEGNNEQFF	TGTGCCAGCAGCCCCTCTCCGGGGGAAGGGAACAATGAGCAGTTCTTC	TRBV13	TRBJ2-1	.	.
CASSQDQSGLGNTIYF	TGCGCCAGCAGCCAAGATCAGTCGGGGTTAGGAAACACCATATATTTT	TRBV4-1	TRBJ1-3	.	once
CAITAGVPGELFF	TGTGCCATCACCGCGGGAGTTCCCGGGGAGCTGTTTTTT	TRBV10-3	TRBJ2-2	TRBD2	.
CATMDRFSSGNTIYF	TGTGCCACCATGGACAGGTTCAGCTCTGGAAACACCATATATTTT	TRBV19	TRBJ1-3	TRBD1	few
CASSTQGPYGYTF	TGTGCCAGCAGCACACAGGGGCCCTATGGCTACACCTTC	TRBV13	TRBJ1-2	TRBD1	.
CASSLEYGYTF	TGTGCCAGCAGTCTAGAGTATGGCTACACCTTC	TRBV6-1	TRBJ1-2	.	.
CASSLEGGSSGYTF	TGTGCCAGCAGCTTAGAGGGGGGGTCCTCTGGCTACACCTTC	TRBV7-6	TRBJ1-2	.	.
CASSFDQAYIQYF	TGTGCCAGCAGCTTCGACCAAGCGTACATTCAGTACTTC	TRBV7-9	TRBJ2-4	.	.
CSVQDGTGISPLHF	TGCAGCGTTCAAGATGGGACAGGGATTTCACCCCTCCACTTT	TRBV29-1	TRBJ1-6	TRBD1	.
CAISEGGGQPQHF	TGTGCCATCAGTGAGGGTGGGGGGCAGCCCCAGCATTTT	TRBV10-3	TRBJ1-5	.	once
CSVDGGLNTEAFF	TGCAGCGTTGATGGGGGACTCAACACTGAAGCTTTCTTT	TRBV29-1	TRBJ1-1	.	.
CASSPRIGQERNEKLFF	TGCGCCAGCAGCCCCCGTATCGGACAGGAACGGAATGAAAAACTGTTTTTT	TRBV4-1	TRBJ1-4	TRBD1	few
CASSLHSYEQYF	TGTGCCAGCAGTTTACACTCCTACGAGCAGTACTTC	TRBV6-5	TRBJ2-7	.	.
CASGSWASRNEKLFF	TGTGCCAGCGGCTCCTGGGCCAGTCGTAATGAAAAACTGTTTTTT	TRBV6-5	TRBJ1-4	.	.
CASLSWGTSGIGEQFF	TGTGCCAGCCTATCTTGGGGGACTAGCGGGATAGGTGAGCAGTTCTTC	TRBV6-6	TRBJ2-1	TRBD2	.
CATSRDSAGNDEQYF	TGTGCCACCAGCAGAGATTCGGCAGGGAACGACGAGCAGTACTTC	TRBV15	TRBJ2-7	.	.
CASTREVAKNIQYF	TGTGCCAGCACGAGGGAGGTAGCCAAAAACATTCAGTACTTC	TRBV7-2	TRBJ2-4	.	.
CASRHRDYNEQFF	TGTGCCAGCCGCCACCGGGACTACAATGAGCAGTTCTTC	TRBV11-3	TRBJ2-1	.	.
CASSLLLGNNEKLFF	TGCGCCAGCAGCCTCCTTTTGGGCAATAACGAAAAACTGTTTTTT	TRBV4-1	TRBJ1-4	.	.
CASSLRAGIHNYGYTF	TGTGCCAGCAGCCTTAGGGCGGGCATCCATAACTATGGCTACACCTTC	TRBV5-6	TRBJ1-2	.	.
CASSQFQGGVAFF	TGTGCCAGCAGCCAATTTCAAGGGGGCGTCGCTTTCTTT	TRBV16	TRBJ1-1	TRBD1	once
CASSVRVGETQYF	TGCGCCAGCAGCGTCAGGGTTGGGGAGACCCAGTACTTC	TRBV5-1	TRBJ2-5	.	.